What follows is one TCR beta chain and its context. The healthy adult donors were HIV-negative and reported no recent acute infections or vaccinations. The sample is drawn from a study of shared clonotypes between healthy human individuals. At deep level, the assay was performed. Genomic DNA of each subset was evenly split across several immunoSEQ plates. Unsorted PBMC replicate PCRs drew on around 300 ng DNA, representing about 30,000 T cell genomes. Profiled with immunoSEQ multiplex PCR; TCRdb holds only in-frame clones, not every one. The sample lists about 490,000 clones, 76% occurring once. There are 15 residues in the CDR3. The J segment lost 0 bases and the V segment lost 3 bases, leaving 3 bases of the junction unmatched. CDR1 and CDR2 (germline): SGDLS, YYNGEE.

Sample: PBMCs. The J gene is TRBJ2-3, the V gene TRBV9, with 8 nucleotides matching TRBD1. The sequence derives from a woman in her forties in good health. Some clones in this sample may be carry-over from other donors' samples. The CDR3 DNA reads TGTGCCAGCAGCGGACAGGGGACCAGCACAGATACGCAGTATTTT. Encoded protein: CASSGQGTSTDTQYF.